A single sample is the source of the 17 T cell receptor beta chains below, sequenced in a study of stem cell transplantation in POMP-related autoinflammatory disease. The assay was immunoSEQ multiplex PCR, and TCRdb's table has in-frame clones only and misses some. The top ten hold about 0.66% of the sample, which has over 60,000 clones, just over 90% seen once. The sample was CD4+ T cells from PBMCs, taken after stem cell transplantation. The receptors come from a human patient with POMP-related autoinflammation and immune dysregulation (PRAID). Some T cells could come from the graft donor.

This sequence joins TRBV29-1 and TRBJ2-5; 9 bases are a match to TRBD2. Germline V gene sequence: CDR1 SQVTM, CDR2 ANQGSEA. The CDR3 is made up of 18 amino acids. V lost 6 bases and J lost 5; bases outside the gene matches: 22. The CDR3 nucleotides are TGCAGCGTCGGTGGGGTAGCGGGGGCTCGGGCCGATCGGGAGACCCAGTACTTC. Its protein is CSVGGVAGARADRETQYF.

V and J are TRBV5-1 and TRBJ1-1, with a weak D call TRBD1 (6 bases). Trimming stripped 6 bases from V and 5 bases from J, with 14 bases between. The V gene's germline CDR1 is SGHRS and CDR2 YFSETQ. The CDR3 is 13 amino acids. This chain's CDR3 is CASTEGEKTEAFF. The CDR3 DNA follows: TGCGCCAGCACCGAGGGGGAAAAGACTGAAGCTTTCTTT.

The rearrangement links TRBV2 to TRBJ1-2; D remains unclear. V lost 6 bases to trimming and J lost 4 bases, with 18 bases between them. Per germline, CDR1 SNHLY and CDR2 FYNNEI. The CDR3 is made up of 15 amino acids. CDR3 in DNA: TGTGCCAGCAGAAAGCCTAGGCGAAGCGCCTATGGCTACACCTTC. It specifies CASRKPRRSAYGYTF.

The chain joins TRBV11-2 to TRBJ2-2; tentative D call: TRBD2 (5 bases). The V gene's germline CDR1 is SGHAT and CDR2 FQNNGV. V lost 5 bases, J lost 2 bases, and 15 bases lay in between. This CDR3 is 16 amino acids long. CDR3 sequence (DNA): TGTGCCAGCAGCATGCCGGACTTCTCAAACACCGGGGAGCTGTTTTTT. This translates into CASSMPDFSNTGELFF. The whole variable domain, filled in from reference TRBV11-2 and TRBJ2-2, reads EAGVAQSPRYKIIEKRQSVAFWCNPISGHATLYWYQQILGQGPKLLIQFQNNGVVDDSQLPKDRFSAERLKGVDSTLKIQPAKLEDSAVYLCASSMPDFSNTGELFFGEGSRLTVL.

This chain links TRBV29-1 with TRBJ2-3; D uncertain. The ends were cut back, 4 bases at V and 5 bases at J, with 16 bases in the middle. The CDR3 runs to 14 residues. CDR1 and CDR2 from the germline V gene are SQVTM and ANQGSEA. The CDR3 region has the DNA TGCAGCGTTGTTGGCATAAGCACGGGAGATACGCAGTATTTT. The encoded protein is CSVVGISTGDTQYF.

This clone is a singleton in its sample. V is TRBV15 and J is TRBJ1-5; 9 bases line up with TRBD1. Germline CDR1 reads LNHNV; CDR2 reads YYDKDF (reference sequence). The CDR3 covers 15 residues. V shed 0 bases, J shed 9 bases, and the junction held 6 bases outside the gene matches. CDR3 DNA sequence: TGTGCCACCAGCAGAGAGACAGGGGGGGTTCTGCCCCAGCATTTT. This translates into CATSRETGGVLPQHF.

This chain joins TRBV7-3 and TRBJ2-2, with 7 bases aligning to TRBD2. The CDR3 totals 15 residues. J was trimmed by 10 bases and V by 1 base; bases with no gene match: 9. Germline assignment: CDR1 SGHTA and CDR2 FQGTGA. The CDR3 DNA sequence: TGTGCCAGCAGCTTAAGGGGGGGAACCTCCGCGGAGCTGTTTTTT. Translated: CASSLRGGTSAELFF.

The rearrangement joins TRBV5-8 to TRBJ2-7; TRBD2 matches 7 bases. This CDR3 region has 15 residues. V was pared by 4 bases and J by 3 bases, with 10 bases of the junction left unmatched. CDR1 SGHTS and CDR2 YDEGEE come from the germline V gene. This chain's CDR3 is CASSLVASGVYEQYV. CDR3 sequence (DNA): TGTGCCAGCAGCCTGGTTGCTAGCGGAGTCTACGAGCAGTACGTC.

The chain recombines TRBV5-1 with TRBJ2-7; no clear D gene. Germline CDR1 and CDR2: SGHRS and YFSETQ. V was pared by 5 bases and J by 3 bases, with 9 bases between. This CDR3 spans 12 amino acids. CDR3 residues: CASRGSSYEQYF. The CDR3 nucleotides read TGCGCCAGCAGGGGCAGTAGCTACGAGCAGTACTTC.

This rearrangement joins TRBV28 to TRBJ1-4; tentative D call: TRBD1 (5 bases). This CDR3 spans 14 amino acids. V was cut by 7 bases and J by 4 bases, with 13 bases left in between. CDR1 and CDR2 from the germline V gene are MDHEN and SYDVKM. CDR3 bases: TGTGCCAGCACCCGGGAGGGGTTTAATGAAAAACTGTTTTTT. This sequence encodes CASTREGFNEKLFF.

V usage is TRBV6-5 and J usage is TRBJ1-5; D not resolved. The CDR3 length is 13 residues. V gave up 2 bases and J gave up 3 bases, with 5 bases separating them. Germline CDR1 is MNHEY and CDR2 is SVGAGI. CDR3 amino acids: CASSYSANQPQHF. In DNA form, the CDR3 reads TGTGCCAGCAGTTACAGCGCCAATCAGCCCCAGCATTTT.

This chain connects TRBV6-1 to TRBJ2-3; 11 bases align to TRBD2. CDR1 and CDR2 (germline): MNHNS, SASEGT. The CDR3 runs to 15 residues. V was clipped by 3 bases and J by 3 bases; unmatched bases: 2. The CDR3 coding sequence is TGTGCCAGCAGTGAGGTAGCGGGGGGGACAGATACGCAGTATTTT. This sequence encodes CASSEVAGGTDTQYF.

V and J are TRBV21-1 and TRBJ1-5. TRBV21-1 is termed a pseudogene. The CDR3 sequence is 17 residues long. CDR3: CASRGVGGAFSNQPQHF. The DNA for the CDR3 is TGTGCCAGCAGGGGGGTAGGAGGTGCATTTAGCAATCAGCCCCAGCATTTT.

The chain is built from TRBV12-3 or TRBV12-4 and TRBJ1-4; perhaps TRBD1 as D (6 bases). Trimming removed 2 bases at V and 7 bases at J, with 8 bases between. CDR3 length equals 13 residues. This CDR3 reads CASSLSRGEKLFF. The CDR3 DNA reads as TGTGCCAGCAGTTTAAGCAGGGGTGAAAAACTGTTTTTT.

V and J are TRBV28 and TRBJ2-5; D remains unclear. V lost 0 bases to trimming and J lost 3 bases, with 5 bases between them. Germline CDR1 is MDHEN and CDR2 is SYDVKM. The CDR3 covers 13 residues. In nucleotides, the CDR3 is TGTGCCAGCAGTTTATGGGTGGAAGAGACCCAGTACTTC. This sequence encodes CASSLWVEETQYF.

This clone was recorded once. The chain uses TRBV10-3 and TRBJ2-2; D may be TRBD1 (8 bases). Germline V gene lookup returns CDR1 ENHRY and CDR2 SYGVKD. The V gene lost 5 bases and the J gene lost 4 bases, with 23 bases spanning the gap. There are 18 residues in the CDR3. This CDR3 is CAISYGGAGTGRTGELFF. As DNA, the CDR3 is TGTGCCATCAGTTATGGGGGGGCCGGGACAGGCCGCACCGGGGAGCTGTTTTTT.

DNA of the CDR3: TGCGCCAGCAGCTTGGTCTACAGGGGGCTAAGAACTGAAGCTTTCTTT. Translating gives CASSLVYRGLRTEAFF. V usage is TRBV5-1 and J usage is TRBJ1-1, with 9 bases identical to TRBD1. The germline gives CDR1 SGHRS, CDR2 YFSETQ. The trim removed 0 bases at V and 5 bases at J, leaving 8 bases unmatched. There are 16 residues in the CDR3.